This note documents a single T cell receptor beta chain sequence. Primers included in the PCR were 60 Vbeta and 13 Jbeta primers. Method: immunoSEQ multiplex PCR; TCRdb's copy keeps in-frame clones and lacks some. This table holds 150,000 to 200,000 clones, roughly 87% found once. The record originates from a study of cytomegalovirus exposure and HLA in healthy donors. V dropped 2 bases and J dropped 1; count of bases not matched to a gene: 6. This CDR3 region has 16 residues. The V gene's germline CDR1 is SEHNR and CDR2 FQNEAQ (reference sequence). The specimen was PBMCs. The chain couples TRBV7-9 to TRBJ2-7; 9 nucleotides line up with TRBD1. The clonotype was recovered from a girl under two years old in good health and CMV-seronegative. The CDR3 loop reads CASSLPRTGVSYEQYF. CDR3 DNA sequence: TGTGCCAGCAGCTTACCCCGGACAGGGGTGTCCTACGAGCAGTACTTC.